This T cell receptor beta chain emerged from a study of T cell responses to AZD1222 COVID-19 vaccine (TCRdb year 2021). Describing the broader study: AZD1222 recipients whose second dose came at about 4 weeks and those whose second dose came at about 12 weeks were combined into one group, since spike-specific TCR depth and breadth did not differ between the two schedules. A total of around 240 trial participants underwent TCR sequencing, of whom roughly 210 received two doses of AZD1222 and some 25 received two doses of the MenACWY control vaccine. Trial participants were enrolled by age into subgroups of 18-55, 56-69 and 70-plus years, and approximately 150, 30 and 60 TCR-sequenced participants, respectively, were included in these subgroups.

Measured from the cysteine to the phenylalanine, the CDR3 is 15 residues long. The retained sequence is limited to the CDR3, 45 bases, with the frame set at the first base. Germline trimming amounts to 3 bases on V and 4 bases on J, with 8 as the count of junction bases outside the gene matches. CDR1 and CDR2, looked up from the germline V gene (reference sequence), are GTSNPN and SVGIG. Concerning this clone itself: The antigen it binds to is not known. No much larger clone exists at a distance of one base, and base qualities are not known.

Overall results and qualifications from the work: Participants were mostly white British, with more females than males. The authors suggested clonal diversity may have been underestimated. After two AZD1222 doses, spike-specific TCR breadth and depth were significantly higher than at day 0 and than in MenACWY recipients. No day 14 peak-response samples were available, so repertoires were characterized only after the peak T cell response. Conclusions about previously exposed vaccinees are limited, since just a handful of AZD1222 recipients were seropositive for SARS-CoV-2 at baseline. The whole spike protein was spanned by vaccine-associated CD4 TCRs, and dominant responses were seen in regions 160-218 and 743-854. In the small 56-69-year group, the increase in depth fell short of significance, most likely because of low power. Reportedly, almost half of the unique spike-specific TCRs recognized epitopes lying outside the regions that are mutated in the B.1.351 and B.1.1.7 variants.

The time point label on this specimen signifies: baseline before first vaccination. Samples from vaccinated people were obtained from the UK trials COV001 and COV002, which included a single-blind randomized controlled phase 2/3 trial of AZD1222 (ChAdOx1 nCoV-19) in healthy adults. Trial participant PBMC samples were collected at day 0 and day 28 after the second dose for TCRbeta chain sequencing. The CDR3 regions of human TCRbeta chains were analyzed by immunosequencing. The study's own analysis went as follows. TCRs in the repertoires were matched against a reference library of SARS-CoV-2-specific TCRs that had been generated with the MIRA antigen-specificity platform. Breadth was defined as the fraction of unique TCRs that were SARS-CoV-2-associated. Depth was defined as the fraction of total T cells that were SARS-CoV-2-associated. Using the MIRA data, every spike-specific TCR was mapped to the spike region that the TCR reacted to and assigned to either a CD4 or a CD8 class. Log10-transformed breadth and depth values were compared by one-way ANOVA with Sidak's multiple comparisons tests. TCRdb retrieved this table from immuneACCESS and kept in-frame rearrangements only. Not all clones are present; in checked studies, unresolved V genes account for under half, and no reason is known for the remainder. V and J calls and clone size are copied from that table; D and trimming were computed from the DNA. Present in this sample are 150,000 to 200,000 clones, roughly nine tenths of which were seen just once. The top ten clonotypes cover 2.6% of the sample.

The clonotype comes from an adult in good health. The rearranged chain carries TRBV30 and TRBJ1-2; TRBD1 aligns with 10 central bases. Specimen: peripheral blood, collected on day 0 of AZD1222 vaccination. The CDR3 has the sequence CAWSGGQGRSYGYTF. The nucleotide sequence is TGTGCCTGGAGCGGGGGACAGGGGAGATCCTATGGCTACACCTTC.